This T cell receptor (beta chain) was sequenced in a study of blood T cell repertoires in COVID-19. Study-wide context: The United States, Italy and Spain were the sources of the acute and convalescent COVID-19 samples.

Seattle patients were enrolled during active infection and followed longitudinally. CDR1 is SGHKS and CDR2 is YYEKEE in the germline V gene (reference sequence). Trimming left V 4 bases short and J 6 bases short, with 13 bases between. CDR3 length: 14 residues. Clones were read by immunoSEQ multiplex PCR, and TCRdb kept only the in-frame ones, dropping some. Of about 230,000 clones listed, 80% to 90% are singletons. This clone was observed once. The chain is built from TRBV5-5 and TRBJ1-4; no definite D call. The sample taken for sequencing was peripheral blood. The sequence came from a man aged 45-60 years with COVID-19, enrolled during active disease. The CDR3 loop reads CASSLSRSDEKLFF. CDR3 nucleotides: TGTGCCAGCAGCCTCTCAAGAAGCGATGAAAAACTGTTTTTT.